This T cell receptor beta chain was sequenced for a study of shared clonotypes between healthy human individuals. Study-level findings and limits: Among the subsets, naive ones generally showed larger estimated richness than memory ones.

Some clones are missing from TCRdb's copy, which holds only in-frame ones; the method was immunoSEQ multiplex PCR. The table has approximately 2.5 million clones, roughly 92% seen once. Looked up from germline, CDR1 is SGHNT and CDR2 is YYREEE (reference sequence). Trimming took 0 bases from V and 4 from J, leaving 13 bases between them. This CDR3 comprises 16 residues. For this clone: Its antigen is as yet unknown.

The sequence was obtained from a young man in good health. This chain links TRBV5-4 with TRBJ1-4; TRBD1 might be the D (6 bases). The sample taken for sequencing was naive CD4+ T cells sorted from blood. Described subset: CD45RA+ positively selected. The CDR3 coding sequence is TGTGCCAGCAGCTTGGGCGGGGGGCTGAATAATGAAAAACTGTTTTTT. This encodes CASSLGGGLNNEKLFF.